These 5 T cell receptor beta chains originate from one sample sequenced in a study of immune heterogeneity within non-small cell lung tumors. Using 32 V and 13 J primers, multiplex PCR amplified TCR beta CDR3. In TCRdb, the multiplex PCR reads were re-called with MiXCR into one record per CDR3 protein. The sample consists of roughly 3,200 distinct CDR3 sequences, about a sixth of them appearing once. Template came from bulk tumor genomic DNA, at 600 ng per sample. Several biopsies were collected from each primary tumor during surgery. They were spaced as far apart as possible within the tumor mass. Each patient presented with untreated, newly diagnosed non-small cell lung cancer and received curative surgery. Sequencing used lung tumor tissue. Receptors were obtained from a man in his fifties or sixties with non-small cell lung cancer.

By share, this clonotype ranks as medium-sized. V is TRBV27 and J is TRBJ2-7; 9 bases are a match to TRBD1. This CDR3 is 14 amino acids long. Germline CDR1 reads MNHEY; CDR2 reads SMNVEV (reference sequence). Trimming took 3 bases from V and 5 from J; bases not matched to a gene: 5. This CDR3 reads CASSFRDREDEQYF. The DNA of the CDR3 is TGTGCCAGCAGTTTCCGGGACAGGGAAGACGAGCAGTACTTC.

This chain joins TRBV12-3 or TRBV12-4 and TRBJ1-3, with D tentatively TRBD1 (6 bases). The V end lost 9 bases, the J end lost 7 bases, and 16 bases lay between the germline ends. CDR3 length: 13 amino acids. The CDR3 reads CASSQGWGNTIYF. The CDR3 nucleotides read TGTGCCAGTTCTCAGGGGTGGGGGAACACCATATATTTT.

By share of the sample, this clonotype is medium-sized. V gene TRBV27 combines with J gene TRBJ1-4, with 7 bases lining up with TRBD1. J gave up 4 bases and V 3 bases, and 5 bases lay outside the gene matches. CDR1 is MNHEY and CDR2 is SMNVEV in the germline V gene (reference sequence). This CDR3 has 15 residues. Here the CDR3 DNA reads TGTGCCAGCAGTTTCCAGGGGGGGAATAATGAAAAACTGTTTTTT. As protein: CASSFQGGNNEKLFF.

Relative to its sample, this clonotype is large (0.1 to 1%). V gene TRBV3-1 combines with J gene TRBJ2-7, with a weak D call TRBD1 (5 bases). Trimming took 4 bases from V and 0 from J, leaving 7 bases between them. Germline loops: CDR1 LGHDT, CDR2 YNNKEL (reference sequence). The CDR3 is 13 amino acids. The CDR3 DNA reads TGTGCCAGCAGCCCCGACAGCTCCTACGAGCAGTACTTC. Translation gives CASSPDSSYEQYF.

By its share, this clonotype is medium-sized (0.01 to 0.1%). This chain joins TRBV28 and TRBJ1-5; D gene ambiguous. CDR1 and CDR2 (germline): MDHEN, SYDVKM. The CDR3 runs to 14 residues. Trimming took off 0 bases at V and 4 bases at J, with 7 bases between the two ends. The CDR3 sequence is CASSLWTENQPQHF. The CDR3 coding sequence is TGTGCCAGCAGTTTATGGACGGAAAATCAGCCCCAGCATTTT.